The sequence of this T cell receptor (beta chain) was determined in a study of response to subunit inactivated influenza vaccine. Germline CDR1 is LNHDA and CDR2 is SQIVND (reference sequence). Trimming removed 6 bases at V and 2 bases at J, with 26 bases between. The CDR3 spans 19 residues. TCRdb redid the calling of the RT-PCR reads with MiXCR, one entry per CDR3 protein. The table has roughly 700,000 distinct CDR3 sequences, approximately 15% seen once; the top ten hold roughly 6.4%. This sequence was found in a man in his fifties or sixties who received an inactivated influenza vaccine. The V gene is TRBV19, the J gene TRBJ1-5, with D perhaps matching TRBD1 (5 bases). This sample comprised PBMCs from blood, obtained 14 to 15 days before vaccination. The chain's CDR3 is CASRPGIGEKQQGNQPQHF. In DNA, the CDR3 is TGTGCCAGTAGGCCTGGGATAGGGGAGAAACAGCAGGGCAATCAGCCCCAGCATTTT.